One T cell receptor beta chain is described in this entry. Antigen specificity is unknown. This sample is drawn from a study of PD-1 blockade in classical Hodgkin lymphoma. Per the germline V gene, CDR1 is SGHVS and CDR2 is FQNEAQ. The CDR3 contains 15 residues. V gave up 2 bases and J gave up 2 bases, with 12 bases separating them. Every one of the patients relapsed after autologous stem cell transplantation (brentuximab vedotin exposure was variable). Study-wide results and limits: Causes of the repertoire differences remain undefined, possibly disease activity or prior therapy. According to reports, newly diagnosed patients had lower baseline TCR diversity than healthy donors, and relapsed/refractory patients had lower baseline TCR diversity still. Those achieving complete response showed baseline diversity like newly diagnosed patients. CD4+ TCR diversity climbed significantly by C4D1, unlike CD8+ TCR diversity.

The protocol was immunoSEQ multiplex PCR, while the TCRdb copy is restricted to in-frame clones and leaves out a portion. The sample carries about 94,000 clones, approximately 92% recorded once. The origin of this receptor is a human donor with classical Hodgkin lymphoma. Here the sequenced sample was peripheral blood mononuclear cells (PBMCs), taken before the second cycle of nivolumab. The chain couples TRBV7-8 to TRBJ2-5; D perhaps matches TRBD2 (5 bases). The CDR3, as DNA: TGTGCCAGCAGCTTACTTCTGGAGGTACAAGAGACCCAGTACTTC. Protein: CASSLLLEVQETQYF.